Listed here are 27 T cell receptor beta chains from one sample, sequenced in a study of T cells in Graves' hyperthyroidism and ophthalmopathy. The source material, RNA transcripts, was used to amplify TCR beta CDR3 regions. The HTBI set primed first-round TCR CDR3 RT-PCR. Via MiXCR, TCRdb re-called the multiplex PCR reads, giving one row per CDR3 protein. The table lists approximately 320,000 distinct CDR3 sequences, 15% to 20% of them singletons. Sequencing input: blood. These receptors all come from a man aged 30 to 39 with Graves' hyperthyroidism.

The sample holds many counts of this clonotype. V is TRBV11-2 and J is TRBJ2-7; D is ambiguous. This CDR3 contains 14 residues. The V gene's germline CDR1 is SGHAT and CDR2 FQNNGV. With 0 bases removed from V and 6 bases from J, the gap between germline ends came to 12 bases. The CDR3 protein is CASSLDPPRGEQYF. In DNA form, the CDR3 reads TGTGCCAGCAGCTTAGATCCCCCGCGTGGCGAGCAGTACTTC. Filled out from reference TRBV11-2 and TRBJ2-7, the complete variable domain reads EAGVAQSPRYKIIEKRQSVAFWCNPISGHATLYWYQQILGQGPKLLIQFQNNGVVDDSQLPKDRFSAERLKGVDSTLKIQPAKLEDSAVYLCASSLDPPRGEQYFGPGTRLTVT.

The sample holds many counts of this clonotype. The CDR3 DNA reads TGTGCCTGGAGTTATGGCGTCAATGAAAAACTGTTTTTT. Its protein is CAWSYGVNEKLFF. This chain links TRBV30 with TRBJ1-4; D is uncertain. Trimming removed 2 bases at V and 5 bases at J, with 9 bases between. CDR3 size: 13 residues. The germline V gene encodes CDR1 GTSNPN and CDR2 SVGIG (reference sequence).

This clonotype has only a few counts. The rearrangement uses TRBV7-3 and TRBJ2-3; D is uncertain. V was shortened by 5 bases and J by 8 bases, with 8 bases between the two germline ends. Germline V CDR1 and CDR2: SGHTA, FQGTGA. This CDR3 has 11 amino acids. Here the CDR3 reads CASSLGSTQYF. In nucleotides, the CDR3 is TGTGCCAGCAGCCTCGGGTCTACGCAGTATTTT.

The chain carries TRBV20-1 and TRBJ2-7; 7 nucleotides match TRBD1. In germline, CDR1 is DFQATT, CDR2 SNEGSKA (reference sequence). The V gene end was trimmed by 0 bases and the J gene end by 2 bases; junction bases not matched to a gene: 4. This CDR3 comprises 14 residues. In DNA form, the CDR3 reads TGCAGTGCTAGAGAAGCAGGGGGAACCTACGAGCAGTACTTC. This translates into CSAREAGGTYEQYF.

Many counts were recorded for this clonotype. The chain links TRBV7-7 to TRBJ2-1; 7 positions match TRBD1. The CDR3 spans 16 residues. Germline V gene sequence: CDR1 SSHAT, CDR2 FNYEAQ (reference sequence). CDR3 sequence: CASFIPGRDSRHEQFF. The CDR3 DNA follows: TGTGCTAGCTTTATCCCCGGCCGGGACAGTAGGCATGAGCAGTTCTTC.

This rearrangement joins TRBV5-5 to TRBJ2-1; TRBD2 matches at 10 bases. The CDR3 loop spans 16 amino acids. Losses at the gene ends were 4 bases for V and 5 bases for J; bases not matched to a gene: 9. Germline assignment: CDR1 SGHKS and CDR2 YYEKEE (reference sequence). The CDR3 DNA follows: TGTGCCAGCAGCCACGGGACTAGCGTTCTCCACAATGAGCAGTTCTTC. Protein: CASSHGTSVLHNEQFF.

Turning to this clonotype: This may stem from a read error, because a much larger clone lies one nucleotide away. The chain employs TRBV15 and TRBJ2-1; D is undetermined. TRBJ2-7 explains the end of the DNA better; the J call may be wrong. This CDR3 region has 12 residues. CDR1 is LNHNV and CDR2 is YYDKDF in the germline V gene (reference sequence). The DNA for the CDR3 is TGTGCCACCAGCAGCCTCCTCAATGAGCAGTACTTC. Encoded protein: CATSSLLNEQYF.

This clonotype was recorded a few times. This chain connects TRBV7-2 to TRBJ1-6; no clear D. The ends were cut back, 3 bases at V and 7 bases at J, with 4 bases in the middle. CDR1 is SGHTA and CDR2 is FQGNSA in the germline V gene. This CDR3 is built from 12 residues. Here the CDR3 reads CASSFSNSPLHF. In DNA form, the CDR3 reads TGTGCCAGCAGCTTTTCGAATTCACCCCTCCACTTT.

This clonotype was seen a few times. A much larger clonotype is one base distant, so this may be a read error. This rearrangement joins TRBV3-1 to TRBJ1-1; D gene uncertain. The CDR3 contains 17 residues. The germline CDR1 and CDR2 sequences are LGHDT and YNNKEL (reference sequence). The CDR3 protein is CAGSREGTGTLNTEAFF. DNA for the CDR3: TGTGCCGGCAGCCGTGAAGGTACGGGTACCTTGAACACTGAAGCTTTCTTT.

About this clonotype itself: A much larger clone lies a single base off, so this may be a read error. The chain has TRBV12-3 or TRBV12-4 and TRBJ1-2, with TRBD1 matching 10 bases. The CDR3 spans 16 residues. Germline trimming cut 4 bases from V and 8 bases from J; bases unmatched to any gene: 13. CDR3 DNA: TGTGCCAGCAGTTACGACAGGGGGCAAGACCAAAAGGGCTACACCTTC. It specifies CASSYDRGQDQKGYTF.

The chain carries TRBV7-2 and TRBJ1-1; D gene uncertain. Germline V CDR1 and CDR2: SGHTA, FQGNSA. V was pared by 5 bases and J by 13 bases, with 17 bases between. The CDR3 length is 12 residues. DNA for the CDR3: TGTGCCAGCAGCACCCGTTCAGGATACGGTTTCTTT. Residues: CASSTRSGYGFF.

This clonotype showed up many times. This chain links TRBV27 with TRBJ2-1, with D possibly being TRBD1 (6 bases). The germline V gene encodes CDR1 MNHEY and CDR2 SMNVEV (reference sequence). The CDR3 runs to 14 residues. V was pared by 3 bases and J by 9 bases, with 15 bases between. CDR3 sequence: CASSFMTGSGEQFF. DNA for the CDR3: TGTGCCAGCAGTTTCATGACAGGTTCGGGTGAGCAGTTCTTC.

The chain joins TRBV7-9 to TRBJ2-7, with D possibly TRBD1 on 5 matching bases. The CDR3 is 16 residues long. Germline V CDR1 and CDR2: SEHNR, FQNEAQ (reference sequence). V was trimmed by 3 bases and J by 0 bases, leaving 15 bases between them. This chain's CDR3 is CASSLILGAYSYEQYF. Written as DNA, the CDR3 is TGTGCCAGCAGCTTGATTCTAGGGGCCTACTCCTACGAGCAGTACTTC.

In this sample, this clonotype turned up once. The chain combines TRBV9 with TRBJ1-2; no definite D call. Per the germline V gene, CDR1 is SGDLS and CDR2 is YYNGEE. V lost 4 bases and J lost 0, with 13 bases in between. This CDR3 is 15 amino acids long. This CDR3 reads CASSSAAGSNYGYTF. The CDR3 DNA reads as TGTGCCAGCAGCTCGGCGGCAGGCTCTAACTATGGCTACACCTTC.

Here the CDR3 reads CSVENPGQGPSYEQYF. The DNA for the CDR3 is TGCAGCGTTGAAAATCCGGGACAGGGACCCTCCTACGAGCAGTACTTC. This chain uses TRBV29-1 with TRBJ2-7; TRBD1 agrees at 9 bases. The CDR3 totals 16 residues. CDR1 is SQVTM and CDR2 is ANQGSEA in the germline V gene. V dropped 2 bases and J dropped 0; count of bases not matched to a gene: 8.

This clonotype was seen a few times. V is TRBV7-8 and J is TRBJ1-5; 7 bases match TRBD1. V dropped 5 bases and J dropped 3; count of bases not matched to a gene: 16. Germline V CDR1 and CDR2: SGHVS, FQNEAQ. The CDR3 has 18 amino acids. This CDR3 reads CASSNSFRDRRNNQPQHF. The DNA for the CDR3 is TGTGCCAGCAGCAATAGCTTCAGGGACAGAAGGAACAATCAGCCCCAGCATTTT.

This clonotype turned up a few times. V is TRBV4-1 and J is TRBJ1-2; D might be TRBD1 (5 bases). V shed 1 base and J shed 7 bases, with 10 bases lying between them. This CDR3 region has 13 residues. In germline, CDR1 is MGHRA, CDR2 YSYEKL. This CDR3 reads CASSQVEGSGYTF. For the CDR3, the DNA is TGCGCCAGCAGCCAAGTGGAGGGGAGTGGCTACACCTTC.

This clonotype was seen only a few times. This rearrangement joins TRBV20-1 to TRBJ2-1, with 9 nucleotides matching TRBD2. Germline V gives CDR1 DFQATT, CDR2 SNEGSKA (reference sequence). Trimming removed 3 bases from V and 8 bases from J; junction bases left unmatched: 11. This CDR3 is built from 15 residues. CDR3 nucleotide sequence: TGCAGTGCTAGTTTTGGAGGTAGCGGGAGAGATGAGCAGTTCTTC. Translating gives CSASFGGSGRDEQFF.

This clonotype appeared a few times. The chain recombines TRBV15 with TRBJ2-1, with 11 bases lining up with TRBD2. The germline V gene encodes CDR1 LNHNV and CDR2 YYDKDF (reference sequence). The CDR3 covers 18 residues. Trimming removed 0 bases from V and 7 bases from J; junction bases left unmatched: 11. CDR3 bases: TGTGCCACCAGCAGAGATCCCCTGAGTAGCGGGAGGGCGAATGAGCAGTTCTTC. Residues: CATSRDPLSSGRANEQFF. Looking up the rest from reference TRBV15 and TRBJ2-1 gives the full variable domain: DAMVIQNPRYQVTQFGKPVTLSCSQTLNHNVMYWYQQKSSQAPKLLFHYYDKDFNNEADTPDNFQSRRPNTSFCFLDIRSPGLGDTAMYLCATSRDPLSSGRANEQFFGPGTRLTVL.

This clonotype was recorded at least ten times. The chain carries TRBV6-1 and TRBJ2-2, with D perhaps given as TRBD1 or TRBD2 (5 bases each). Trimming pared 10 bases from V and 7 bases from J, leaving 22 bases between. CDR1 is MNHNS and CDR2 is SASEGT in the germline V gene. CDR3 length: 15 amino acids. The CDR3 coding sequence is TGTGCCACCTCGACGGCACGAGGGACGGGCGGGGAGCTGTTTTTT. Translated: CATSTARGTGGELFF.

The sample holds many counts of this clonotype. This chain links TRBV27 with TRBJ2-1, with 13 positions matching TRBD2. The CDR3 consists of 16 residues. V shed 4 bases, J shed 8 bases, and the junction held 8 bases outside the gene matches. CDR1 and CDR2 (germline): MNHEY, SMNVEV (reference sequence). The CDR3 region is CASSSATSGRADEQFF. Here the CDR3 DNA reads TGTGCCAGCAGTTCTGCAACTAGCGGGAGGGCCGATGAGCAGTTCTTC.

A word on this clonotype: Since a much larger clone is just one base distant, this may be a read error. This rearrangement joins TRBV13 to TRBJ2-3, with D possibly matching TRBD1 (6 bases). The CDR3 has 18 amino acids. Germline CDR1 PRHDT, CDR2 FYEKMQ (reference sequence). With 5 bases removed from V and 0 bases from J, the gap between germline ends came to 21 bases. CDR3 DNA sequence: TGTGCCAGCAGCCTGACTCTGGACAGTTCCGCTAGCACAGATACGCAGTATTTT. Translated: CASSLTLDSSASTDTQYF.

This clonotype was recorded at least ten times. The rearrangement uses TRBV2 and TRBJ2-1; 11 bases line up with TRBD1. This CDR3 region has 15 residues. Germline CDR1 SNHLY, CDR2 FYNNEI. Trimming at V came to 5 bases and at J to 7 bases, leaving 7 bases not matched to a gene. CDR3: CASSIGQGASNEQFF. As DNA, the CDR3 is TGTGCCAGCAGTATAGGACAGGGGGCTTCGAATGAGCAGTTCTTC.

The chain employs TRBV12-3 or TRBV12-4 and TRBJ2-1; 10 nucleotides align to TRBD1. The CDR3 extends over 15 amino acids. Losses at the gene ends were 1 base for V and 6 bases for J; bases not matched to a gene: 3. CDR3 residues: CASSLGTGGPNEQFF. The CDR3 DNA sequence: TGTGCCAGCAGTTTAGGGACAGGGGGTCCCAATGAGCAGTTCTTC.

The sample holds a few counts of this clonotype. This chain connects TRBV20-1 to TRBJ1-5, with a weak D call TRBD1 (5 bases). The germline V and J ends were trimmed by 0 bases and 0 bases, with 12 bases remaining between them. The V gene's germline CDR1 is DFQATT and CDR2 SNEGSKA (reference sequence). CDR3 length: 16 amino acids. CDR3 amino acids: CSARDFRGYSNQPQHF. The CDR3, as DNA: TGCAGTGCTAGAGATTTTAGGGGCTATAGCAATCAGCCCCAGCATTTT.

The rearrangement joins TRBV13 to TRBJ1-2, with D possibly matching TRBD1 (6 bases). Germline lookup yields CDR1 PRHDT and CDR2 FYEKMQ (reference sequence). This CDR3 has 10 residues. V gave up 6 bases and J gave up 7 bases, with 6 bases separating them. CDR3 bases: TGTGCCAGCAGAGGGGGTGGCTACACCTTC. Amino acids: CASRGGGYTF.

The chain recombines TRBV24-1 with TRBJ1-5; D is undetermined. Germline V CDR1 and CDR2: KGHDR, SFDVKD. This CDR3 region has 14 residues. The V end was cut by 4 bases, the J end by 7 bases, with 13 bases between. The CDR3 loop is CATSDPGRGQPQHF. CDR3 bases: TGTGCCACCAGTGACCCCGGTCGAGGGCAGCCCCAGCATTTT.